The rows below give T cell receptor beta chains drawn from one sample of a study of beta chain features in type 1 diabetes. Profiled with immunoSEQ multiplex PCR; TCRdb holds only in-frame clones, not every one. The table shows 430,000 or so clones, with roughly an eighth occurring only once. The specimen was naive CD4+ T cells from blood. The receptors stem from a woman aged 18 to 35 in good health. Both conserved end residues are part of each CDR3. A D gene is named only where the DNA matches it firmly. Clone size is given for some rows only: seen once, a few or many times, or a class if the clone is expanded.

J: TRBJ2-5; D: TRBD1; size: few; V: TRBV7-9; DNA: TGTGCCAGCAGCTTAGGAGGGACAGGGGTAGAGACCCAGTACTTC; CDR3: CASSLGGTGVETQYF
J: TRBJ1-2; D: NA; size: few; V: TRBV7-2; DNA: TGTGCCAGCAGCTTAGGAGCTGTTGGGGGCAACTATGGCTACACCTTC; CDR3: CASSLGAVGGNYGYTF
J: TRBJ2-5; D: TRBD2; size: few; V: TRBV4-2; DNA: TGTGCCAGCAGCAACAATATAGCGGGGACGGGAGAGACCCAGTACTTC; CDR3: CASSNNIAGTGETQYF
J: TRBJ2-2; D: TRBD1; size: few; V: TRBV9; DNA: TGTGCCAGCAGCGCCCACCAGGGACAGGCCTCGGGGACCGGGGAGCTGTTTTTT; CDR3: CASSAHQGQASGTGELFF
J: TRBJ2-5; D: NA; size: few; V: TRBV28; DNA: TGTGCCAGCAGTTTAAGTGAGACCCAGTACTTC; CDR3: CASSLSETQYF
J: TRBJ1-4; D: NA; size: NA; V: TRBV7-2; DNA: TGTGCCAGCAGCTTAGGGGACTACGTGGGAGAAAAACTGTTTTTT; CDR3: CASSLGDYVGEKLFF
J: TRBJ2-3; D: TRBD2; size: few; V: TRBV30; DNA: TGTGCCTGGAGCCGGGGACTAGCGTCAGATACGCAGTATTTT; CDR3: CAWSRGLASDTQYF
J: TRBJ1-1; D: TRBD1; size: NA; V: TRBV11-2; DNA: TGTGCCAGCAGCTTAGTAGGGCGGGGACAGAATGAAGCTTTCTTT; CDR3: CASSLVGRGQNEAFF
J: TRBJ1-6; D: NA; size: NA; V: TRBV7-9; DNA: TGTGCCAGCAGGGCTAGAGGATCGAGGGGGAGGGACTCACCCCTCCACTTT; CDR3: CASRARGSRGRDSPLHF
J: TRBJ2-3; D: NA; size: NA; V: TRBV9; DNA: TGTGCCAGCAGCGCCGCAGATACGCAGTATTTT; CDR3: CASSAADTQYF
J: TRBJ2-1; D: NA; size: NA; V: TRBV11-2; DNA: TGTGCCAGCAGCTTAGGCGGGGCGAACAATGAGCAGTTCTTC; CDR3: CASSLGGANNEQFF
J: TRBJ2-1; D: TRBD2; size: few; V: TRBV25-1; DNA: TGTGCCAGCGAGAGGGCGGGAGGGACCTACAATGAGCAGTTCTTC; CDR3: CASERAGGTYNEQFF
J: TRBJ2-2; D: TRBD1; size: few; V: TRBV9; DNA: TGTGCCAGCAGCGTAGATAGGGACAGGGTCACCGGGGAGCTGTTTTTT; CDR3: CASSVDRDRVTGELFF
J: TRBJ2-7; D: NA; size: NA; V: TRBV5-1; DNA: TGCGCCAGCAGCTTGGTGCCAGGGGCTAGCCGGGAGCAGTACTTC; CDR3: CASSLVPGASREQYF
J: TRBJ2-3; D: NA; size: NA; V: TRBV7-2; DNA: TGTGCCAGCAGCTTAGAGTACGGGGCGCGGACCACAGATACGCAGTATTTT; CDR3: CASSLEYGARTTDTQYF
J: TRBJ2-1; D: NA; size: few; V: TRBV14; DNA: TGTGCCAGCAGCTCCGAACCCGGGACACCTTTAGGAAAGCAGTTCTTC; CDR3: CASSSEPGTPLGKQFF
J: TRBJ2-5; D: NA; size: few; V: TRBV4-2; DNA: TGTGCCAGCAGCCAAGTTCGGGCTAGCCTGGAGACCCAGTACTTC; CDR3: CASSQVRASLETQYF
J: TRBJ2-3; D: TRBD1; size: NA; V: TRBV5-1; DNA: TGCGCCAGCAGCTTGGGATCGACAGGGGACACAGATACGCAGTATTTT; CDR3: CASSLGSTGDTDTQYF
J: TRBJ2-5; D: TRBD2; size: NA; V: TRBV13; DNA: TGTGCCAGCAGCTCCGGACTAGCGGGAGGGCTCCGCAAGGAGACCCAGTACTTC; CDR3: CASSSGLAGGLRKETQYF
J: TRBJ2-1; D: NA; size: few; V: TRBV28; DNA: TGTGCCAGCTTATCCCGGGGAAGGGTTAATGAGCAGTTCTTC; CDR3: CASLSRGRVNEQFF
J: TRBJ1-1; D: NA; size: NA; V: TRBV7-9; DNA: TGTGCCAGCAGCTTAGAAATGGACACCGAAGCTTTCTTT; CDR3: CASSLEMDTEAFF
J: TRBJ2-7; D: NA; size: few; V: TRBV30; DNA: TGTGCCTGGAGTCTGGGTTTATCCTACGAGCAGTACTTC; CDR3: CAWSLGLSYEQYF
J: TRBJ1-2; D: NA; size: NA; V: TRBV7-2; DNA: TGTGCCAGCAGCTTAAGGCAGGGTGGTGGCTACACCTTC; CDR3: CASSLRQGGGYTF
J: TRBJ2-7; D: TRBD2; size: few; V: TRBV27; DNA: TGTGCCAGCAGATTAGCGGGAGGCTACGAGCAGTACTTC; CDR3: CASRLAGGYEQYF
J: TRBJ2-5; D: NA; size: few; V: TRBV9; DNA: TGTGCCAGCAGTTATAGAAGGGGGGGCGAAGAGACCCAGTACTTC; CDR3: CASSYRRGGEETQYF
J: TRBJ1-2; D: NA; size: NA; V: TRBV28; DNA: TGTGCCAGCAGTTCGGCCGGAGCTAACTATGGCTACACCTTC; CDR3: CASSSAGANYGYTF
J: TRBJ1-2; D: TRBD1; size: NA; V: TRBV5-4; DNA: TGTGCCAGCAGCCCGATCACAGGGGGAGATTATGGCTACACCTTC; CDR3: CASSPITGGDYGYTF
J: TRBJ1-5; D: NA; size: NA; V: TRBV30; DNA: TGTGCCTGGAGCCCACACAGCAATCAGCCCCAGCATTTT; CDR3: CAWSPHSNQPQHF